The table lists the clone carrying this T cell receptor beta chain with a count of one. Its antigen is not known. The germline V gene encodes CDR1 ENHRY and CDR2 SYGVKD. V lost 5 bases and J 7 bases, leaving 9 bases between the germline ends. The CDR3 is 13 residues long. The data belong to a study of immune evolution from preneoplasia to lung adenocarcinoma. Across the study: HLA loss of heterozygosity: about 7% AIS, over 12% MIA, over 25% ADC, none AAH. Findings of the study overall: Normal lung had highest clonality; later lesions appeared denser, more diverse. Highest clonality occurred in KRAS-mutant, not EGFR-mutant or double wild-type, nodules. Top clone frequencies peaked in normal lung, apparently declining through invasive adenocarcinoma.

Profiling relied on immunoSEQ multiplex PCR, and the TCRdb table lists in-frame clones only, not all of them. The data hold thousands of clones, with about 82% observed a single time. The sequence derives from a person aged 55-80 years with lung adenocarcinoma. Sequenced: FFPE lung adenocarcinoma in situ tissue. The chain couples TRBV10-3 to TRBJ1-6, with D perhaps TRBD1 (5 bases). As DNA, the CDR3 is TGTGCCATCAGTATGAACAGGAATTCACCCCTCCACTTT. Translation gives CAISMNRNSPLHF.